This is a list of T cell receptor beta chains from one sample in a study of cytomegalovirus exposure and HLA in healthy donors. Clones were read by immunoSEQ multiplex PCR, and TCRdb kept only the in-frame ones, dropping some. The sample holds some 89,000 clones, approximately 70% seen once. The material sequenced was PBMCs. The origin of the receptors is a man in his 60s in good health and CMV-seronegative. Each CDR3 is given with its conserved first and last residue. A D gene is named only where the DNA matches it firmly. Only part of the rows carry a size: once, few, many, or a class if the clone is expanded.

CDR3aa	CDR3nt	j_gene	abundance	d_gene	v_gene
CAWSVTGTNTEAFF	TGTGCCTGGAGTGTGACAGGGACGAACACTGAAGCTTTCTTT	TRBJ1-1	few	TRBD1	TRBV30
CASSLEGDTDTQYF	TGCGCCAGCAGCTTAGAAGGAGACACAGATACGCAGTATTTT	TRBJ2-3	NA	NA	TRBV5-1
CASKPGLSGGYTF	TGTGCCAGCAAGCCGGGCCTTTCGGGGGGCTACACCTTC	TRBJ1-2	few	NA	TRBV2
CASSFSGVQETQYF	TGTGCCAGCAGCTTCAGCGGGGTCCAAGAGACCCAGTACTTC	TRBJ2-5	NA	TRBD2	TRBV4-2
CASSSGLAGGYTGELFF	TGTGCCAGCAGCTCCGGACTAGCGGGGGGGTATACCGGGGAGCTGTTTTTT	TRBJ2-2	NA	TRBD2	TRBV9
CASSQGPGGANVLTF	TGTGCCAGCTCGCAGGGCCCCGGTGGGGCCAACGTCCTGACTTTC	TRBJ2-6	NA	NA	TRBV18
CASSPIAGGYRDEKLFF	TGTGCCAGCAGTCCGATCGCGGGGGGCTATAGAGATGAAAAACTGTTTTTT	TRBJ1-4	NA	NA	TRBV27
CASRGVGGMAFF	TGTGCCAGCAGGGGGGTTGGGGGGATGGCTTTCTTT	TRBJ1-1	NA	NA	TRBV27
CASSPGQTNTGELFF	TGCGCCAGCAGCCCGGGACAGACGAACACCGGGGAGCTGTTTTTT	TRBJ2-2	NA	TRBD1	TRBV4-1
CASSYNRDSGANVLTF	TGTGCCAGCAGTTATAACAGGGACTCTGGGGCCAACGTCCTGACTTTC	TRBJ2-6	NA	NA	TRBV6-6
CASSFRYGVDTGELFF	TGTGCCAGCAGCTTTCGTTACGGGGTGGACACCGGGGAGCTGTTTTTT	TRBJ2-2	NA	NA	TRBV11-2
CAISPDSHSNQPQHF	TGTGCTATCTCCCCGGACAGCCATAGCAATCAGCCCCAGCATTTT	TRBJ1-5	once	NA	TRBV12-5
CASSVLGGGTLRDTQYF	TGTGCCAGCAGCGTCCTAGGGGGCGGCACCCTGCGAGATACGCAGTATTTT	TRBJ2-3	NA	TRBD1	TRBV9
CASSLVSQYPYF	TGTGCCAGCAGCTTAGTTTCACAGTATCCGTATTTT	TRBJ2-3	few	NA	TRBV7-2
CASSDPGLAGLGNEQFF	TGTGCCAGCAGTGACCCGGGACTAGCGGGACTGGGCAATGAGCAGTTCTTC	TRBJ2-1	NA	TRBD2	TRBV28
CASSSTGGAGNTIYF	TGTGCCAGCAGTTCCACAGGAGGGGCTGGAAACACCATATATTTT	TRBJ1-3	NA	NA	TRBV7-2
CSAKGAFDYTF	TGCAGTGCTAAGGGGGCATTTGACTACACCTTC	TRBJ1-2	NA	TRBD1	TRBV20-1
CASSSIGGGSNQPQHF	TGTGCCAGCAGCTCTATCGGGGGAGGTAGCAATCAGCCCCAGCATTTT	TRBJ1-5	NA	NA	TRBV28
CASSEDRAQETQYF	TGTGCCAGCAGTGAAGACAGGGCTCAAGAGACCCAGTACTTC	TRBJ2-5	NA	NA	TRBV6-1
CAWRTLISSSYNSPLHF	TGTGCCTGGAGAACATTGATCTCAAGTTCCTATAATTCACCCCTCCACTTT	TRBJ1-6	once	NA	TRBV30
CANPLYDKSGRRQETQYF	TGTGCCAATCCCCTCTACGACAAAAGCGGGAGGAGACAAGAGACCCAGTACTTC	TRBJ2-5	NA	TRBD2	TRBV27
CASSDGGFEQYF	TGTGCCAGCAGTGACGGAGGGTTCGAGCAGTACTTC	TRBJ2-7	NA	NA	TRBV6-5
CASSSRGIEETQYF	TGTGCCAGCAGCTCCAGGGGTATAGAAGAGACCCAGTACTTC	TRBJ2-5	NA	NA	TRBV5-4
CASSLRGLENIQYF	TGTGCCAGCAGTTTAAGGGGGCTTGAAAACATTCAGTACTTC	TRBJ2-4	NA	TRBD1	TRBV27
CASSIDLGVLGAKNIQYF	TGTGCCAGTAGTATAGATCTCGGGGTGCTTGGAGCCAAAAACATTCAGTACTTC	TRBJ2-4	NA	NA	TRBV19
CASSLGAGTYNSPLHF	TGCGCCAGCAGCTTGGGTGCGGGGACCTATAATTCACCCCTCCACTTT	TRBJ1-6	few	NA	TRBV5-1
CASGGGTGAADTQYF	TGCGCCAGCGGGGGCGGGACAGGGGCAGCAGATACGCAGTATTTT	TRBJ2-3	NA	TRBD1	TRBV5-1
CASSRQGIGYGYTF	TGTGCCAGCAGCCGACAGGGCATCGGCTATGGCTACACCTTC	TRBJ1-2	NA	TRBD1	TRBV6-5
CASSLEGYRETDSSTDTQYF	TGTGCCAGCAGCTTAGAAGGTTATCGGGAGACCGATTCTAGCACAGATACGCAGTATTTT	TRBJ2-3	NA	NA	TRBV7-4
CASSPEITGEGYTF	TGCGCCAGCAGCCCTGAAATTACAGGGGAAGGCTACACCTTC	TRBJ1-2	NA	TRBD1	TRBV5-1
CASRETGPHQPQHF	TGTGCCAGTAGGGAGACAGGGCCACATCAGCCCCAGCATTTT	TRBJ1-5	NA	TRBD1	TRBV19
CASSRDRGSGEQYF	TGTGCCAGCAGCCGGGACAGGGGAAGTGGCGAGCAGTACTTC	TRBJ2-7	once	TRBD1	TRBV6-1
CASSFGPGEKLFF	TGTGCCAGCAGCTTTGGGCCCGGTGAAAAACTGTTTTTT	TRBJ1-4	NA	NA	TRBV7-2
CASSDGQGIDTQYF	TGTGCCAGCAGTGACGGGCAGGGAATAGATACGCAGTATTTT	TRBJ2-3	NA	NA	TRBV2
CASSQKDRGGSPLHF	TGTGCCAGCAGCCAAAAGGACAGGGGAGGTTCACCCCTCCACTTT	TRBJ1-6	few	TRBD1	TRBV5-6
CASSSATQGANVLTF	TGTGCCAGCAGTTCGGCGACACAGGGGGCCAACGTCCTGACTTTC	TRBJ2-6	few	NA	TRBV6-5
CAIRGSGRDSYEQYF	TGTGCCATCAGGGGGAGCGGGAGGGACTCCTACGAGCAGTACTTC	TRBJ2-7	NA	TRBD2	TRBV10-3
CSVEAGVNEQFF	TGCAGCGTGGAAGCAGGGGTCAATGAGCAGTTCTTC	TRBJ2-1	once	NA	TRBV29-1
CASSLGGRSYEQYF	TGTGCCAGCAGTTTAGGGGGCAGGTCCTACGAGCAGTACTTC	TRBJ2-7	NA	NA	TRBV28
CASSEVRGTGEKLFF	TGTGCCAGCAGTGAAGTACGCGGGACAGGAGAAAAACTGTTTTTT	TRBJ1-4	few	TRBD1	TRBV6-1
CASSQSLGPQEGNEQFF	TGTGCCAGCAGCCAATCCCTAGGGCCTCAGGAGGGGAATGAGCAGTTCTTC	TRBJ2-1	NA	NA	TRBV4-2